A selection of T cell receptor beta chains follows, all from one sample in a study of ipilimumab plus nivolumab after autologous stem cell transplantation. Libraries were prepared by immunoSEQ multiplex PCR; TCRdb keeps only in-frame clonotypes and omits some of them. The sample holds tens of thousands of clones, 80% to 95% seen once. Sequencing used PBMCs, obtained in a trial of ipilimumab plus nivolumab as post-transplant consolidation. These receptors were obtained from a male donor with multiple myeloma. Both conserved end residues are part of each CDR3. The order of the fields is J gene, D gene, V gene, clone size, CDR3 length, CDR3 protein, CDR3 DNA. A D gene is named only where the DNA matches it firmly. Expanded clones get a size class; other rows say once, few or many, or leave the size out.

>TRBJ2-3|TRBD1|TRBV7-2|-|14
CASSLARDSHTQYF
TGTGCCAGCAGCTTAGCGAGGGACAGCCATACGCAGTATTTT
>TRBJ2-1|TRBD2|TRBV7-4|-|18
CASSSARTSPKRDNEQFF
TGTGCCAGCAGCTCAGCGAGGACTAGCCCGAAAAGGGACAATGAGCAGTTCTTC
>TRBJ2-1|-|TRBV9|few|16
CASSVDLADTYNEQFF
TGTGCCAGCAGCGTCGACCTAGCCGATACCTACAATGAGCAGTTCTTC
>TRBJ2-1|-|TRBV5-1|-|14
CASSLERLNNEQFF
TGCGCCAGCAGCTTGGAACGACTGAACAATGAGCAGTTCTTC
>TRBJ2-5|-|TRBV30|once|13
CAWSARYLETQYF
TGTGCCTGGAGTGCGCGGTATCTAGAGACCCAGTACTTC
>TRBJ2-3|TRBD2|TRBV11-2|-|15
CASSFLASGGDTQYF
TGTGCCAGCAGCTTTTTGGCTAGCGGGGGGGATACGCAGTATTTT
>TRBJ1-4|-|TRBV9|-|17
CASSAQVGTTTNEKLFF
TGTGCCAGCAGCGCTCAGGTCGGGACAACGACTAATGAAAAACTGTTTTTT
>TRBJ2-7|-|TRBV28|-|13
CASSPPGGVGQYF
TGTGCCAGCAGTCCCCCCGGCGGAGTGGGGCAGTACTTC
>TRBJ2-5|-|TRBV6-5|-|14
CASKWRTIQETQYF
TGTGCCAGCAAGTGGAGGACCATCCAAGAGACCCAGTACTTC
>TRBJ2-2|TRBD2|TRBV18|medium-sized|16
CASSPFSGTGTGELFF
TGTGCCAGCTCACCGTTTAGCGGGACGGGCACCGGGGAGCTGTTTTTT
>TRBJ1-3|-|TRBV4-1|-|15
CASSQEGRAGNTIYF
TGCGCCAGCAGCCAAGAGGGCAGGGCTGGAAACACCATATATTTT
>TRBJ2-1|TRBD2|TRBV15|-|17
CATSRDGGGGRYNEQFF
TGTGCCACCAGCAGAGATGGAGGCGGGGGGCGTTACAATGAGCAGTTCTTC
>TRBJ2-7|TRBD1|TRBV19|-|13
CASSMYDRGEQYF
TGTGCCAGTAGTATGTACGACAGGGGCGAGCAGTACTTC
>TRBJ1-6|-|TRBV4-3|-|14
CASSQDLRNSPLHF
TGCGCCAGCAGCCAAGATCTAAGGAATTCACCCCTCCACTTT
>TRBJ2-3|-|TRBV4-3|-|16
CASSQGLGGNTDTQYF
TGCGCCAGCAGCCAAGGGTTGGGTGGGAACACAGATACGCAGTATTTT
>TRBJ2-5|TRBD1|TRBV2|-|14
CASSVGQAGETQYF
TGTGCCAGCAGTGTGGGACAGGCCGGAGAGACCCAGTACTTC
>TRBJ1-5|-|TRBV28|-|14
CASSLGLLNQPQHF
TGTGCCAGCAGTTTAGGACTACTAAATCAGCCCCAGCATTTT
>TRBJ2-3|TRBD2|TRBV7-3|-|15
CASSPTSGRLNTQYF
TGTGCCAGCAGCCCTACTAGCGGGAGGTTGAATACGCAGTATTTT
>TRBJ2-7|-|TRBV4-1|few|13
CASSQGLVYEQYF
TGCGCCAGCAGCCAGGGACTCGTATACGAGCAGTACTTC
>TRBJ1-1|-|TRBV29-1|-|13
CSVGRGPDTEAFF
TGCAGCGTTGGTCGGGGCCCCGACACTGAAGCTTTCTTT